This T cell receptor beta chain was found in a study of shared clonotypes between healthy human individuals. Sorted-subset replicate PCR reactions were performed with roughly 200 ng DNA, corresponding to 30,000 or so T cell genomes. TCRdb's copy holds only in-frame clones and misses some; the assay was immunoSEQ multiplex PCR. The repertoire holds over a million clones, with more than 95% as singletons. Sample: naive CD4+ T cells sorted from blood. Indicated subset: CD45RA+ positively selected. The sequence was obtained from a man aged 25-40 years in good health.

CDR3 sequence (DNA): TGTGCCAGCAGAAGGAACACCGGGGAGCTGTTTTTT. Protein: CASRRNTGELFF. The genes are TRBV6-4 and TRBJ2-2; D is undetermined. Germline assignment: CDR1 MRHNA and CDR2 SNTAGT. The CDR3 is 12 amino acids. V lost 6 bases and J lost 1, with 3 bases in between.